The 6 T cell receptor beta chains presented below share a single source sample, sequenced in a study of T cell clonotyping in hematopoietic cell transplantation. Time point reported: recipient sample about 28 days before transplant, after cytoreduction. Produced via immunoSEQ multiplex PCR; TCRdb's table is partial and in-frame only. The table has 25,000 to 30,000 clones, 82% seen once. This sample comprised peripheral blood mononuclear cells, obtained before stem cell transplant. The receptors here all came from a man aged 40-55 years with acute myeloid leukemia. Some clones in this sample may be carry-over from other donors' samples.

The chain links TRBV28 to TRBJ2-7; D call uncertain. The germline V and J ends were trimmed by 5 bases and 2 bases, with 16 bases remaining between them. Looked up from germline, CDR1 is MDHEN and CDR2 is SYDVKM. The CDR3 spans 15 residues. CDR3 nucleotide sequence: TGTGCCAGCAGTCCACAGCATGGGGTAGCCTACGAGCAGTACTTC. Its translation: CASSPQHGVAYEQYF.

The J gene is TRBJ2-7, the V gene TRBV6-6, with TRBD1 matching 9 bases. V lost 8 bases, J lost 3 bases, and 8 bases stayed unmatched. Germline CDR1 is MNHNY and CDR2 is SVGAGI (reference sequence). The length of the CDR3 is 14 residues. The CDR3: CASSRGQGSYEQYF. The CDR3 bases are TGTGCCAGCTCACGAGGACAGGGGAGCTACGAGCAGTACTTC.

This clone was observed a handful of times. The chain is built from TRBV9 and TRBJ2-3, with D possibly matching TRBD2 (5 bases). Germline CDR1 is SGDLS and CDR2 is YYNGEE. This CDR3 has 15 amino acids. V dropped 3 bases and J dropped 1 base, with 12 bases sitting between them. CDR3 region: CASSALAIGTDTQYF. The CDR3, as DNA: TGTGCCAGCAGCGCCCTAGCTATAGGCACAGATACGCAGTATTTT.

The chain employs TRBV11-3 and TRBJ2-3; no clear D gene. This CDR3 is 13 amino acids long. V was clipped by 7 bases and J by 7 bases, with 15 bases between them. Germline values: CDR1 SGHNT, CDR2 YENEEA. In DNA, the CDR3 is TGTGCCAGCACCGCGGCCCTAGGGCATACGCAGTATTTT. Its translation: CASTAALGHTQYF.

The chain combines TRBV7-9 with TRBJ1-1; D unclear. Trimming took off 1 base at V and 7 bases at J, with 13 bases between the two ends. This CDR3 region has 14 residues. The germline V gene has CDR1 SEHNR and CDR2 FQNEAQ (reference sequence). Here the CDR3 reads CASSLVREAIEAFF. The CDR3 nucleotides read TGTGCCAGCAGCTTAGTAAGGGAGGCCATTGAAGCTTTCTTT.

This rearrangement joins TRBV19 to TRBJ2-7; D unresolved. V was pared by 9 bases and J by 5 bases, with 17 bases between. Germline V CDR1 and CDR2: LNHDA, SQIVND (reference sequence). This CDR3 is built from 13 residues. In DNA form, the CDR3 reads TGTGCCAGCAGACCTGCAGGTTTCCACGAGCAGTACTTC. Translated, it gives CASRPAGFHEQYF.